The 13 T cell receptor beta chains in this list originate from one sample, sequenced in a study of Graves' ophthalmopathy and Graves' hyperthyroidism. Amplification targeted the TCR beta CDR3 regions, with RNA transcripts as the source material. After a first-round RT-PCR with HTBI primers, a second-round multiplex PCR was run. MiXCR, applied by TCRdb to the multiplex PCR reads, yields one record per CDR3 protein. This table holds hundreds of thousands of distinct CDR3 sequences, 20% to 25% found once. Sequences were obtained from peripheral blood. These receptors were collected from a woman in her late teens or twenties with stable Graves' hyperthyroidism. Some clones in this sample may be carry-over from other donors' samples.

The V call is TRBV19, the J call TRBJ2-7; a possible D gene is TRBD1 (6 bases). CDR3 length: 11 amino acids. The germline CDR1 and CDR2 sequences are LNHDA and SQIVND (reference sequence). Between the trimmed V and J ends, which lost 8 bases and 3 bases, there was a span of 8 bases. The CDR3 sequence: CASEDSYEQYF. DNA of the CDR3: TGTGCCAGTGAGGACAGCTACGAGCAGTACTTC.

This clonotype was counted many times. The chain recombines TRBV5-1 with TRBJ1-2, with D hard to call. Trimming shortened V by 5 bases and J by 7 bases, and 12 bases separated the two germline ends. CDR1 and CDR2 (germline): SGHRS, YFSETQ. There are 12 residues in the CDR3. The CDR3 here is CASRGSNGGYTF. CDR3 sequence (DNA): TGCGCCAGCAGAGGGTCCAACGGTGGCTACACCTTC. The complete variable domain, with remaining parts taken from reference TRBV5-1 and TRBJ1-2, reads KAGVTQTPRYLIKTRGQQVTLSCSPISGHRSVSWYQQTPGQGLQFLFEYFSETQRNKGNFPGRFSGRQFSNSRSEMNVSTLELGDSALYLCASRGSNGGYTFGSGTRLTVV.

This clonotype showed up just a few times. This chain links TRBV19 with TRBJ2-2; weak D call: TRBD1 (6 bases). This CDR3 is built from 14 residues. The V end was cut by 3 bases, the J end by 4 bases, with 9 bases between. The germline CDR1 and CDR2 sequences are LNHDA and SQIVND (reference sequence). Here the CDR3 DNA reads TGTGCCAGTAGTATCGGCAGGGGCACCGGGGAGCTGTTTTTT. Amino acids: CASSIGRGTGELFF.

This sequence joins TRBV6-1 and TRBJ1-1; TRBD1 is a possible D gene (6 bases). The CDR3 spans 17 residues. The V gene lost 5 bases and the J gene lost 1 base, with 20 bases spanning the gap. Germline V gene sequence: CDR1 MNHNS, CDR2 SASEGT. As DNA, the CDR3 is TGTGCCAGCAGTCAATTTTCGGGGGGGCTGAGGAACACTGAAGCTTTCTTT. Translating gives CASSQFSGGLRNTEAFF.

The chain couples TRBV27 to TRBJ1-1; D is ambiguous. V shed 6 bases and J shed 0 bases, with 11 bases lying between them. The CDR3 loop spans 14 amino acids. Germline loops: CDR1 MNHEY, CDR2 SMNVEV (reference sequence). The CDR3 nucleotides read TGTGCCAGCAGGGTAGATGGGGTGAACACTGAAGCTTTCTTT. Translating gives CASRVDGVNTEAFF.

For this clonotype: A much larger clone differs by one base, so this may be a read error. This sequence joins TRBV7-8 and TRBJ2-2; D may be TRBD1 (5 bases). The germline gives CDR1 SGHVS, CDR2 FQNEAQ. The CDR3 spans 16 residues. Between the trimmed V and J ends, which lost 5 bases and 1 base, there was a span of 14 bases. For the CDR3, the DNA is TGTGCCAGCAGCCGCGTTGGGCAGGGGAACACCGGGGAGCTGTTTTTT. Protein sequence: CASSRVGQGNTGELFF.

Here the CDR3 reads CASKKAGGPGTGELFF. DNA for the CDR3: TGTGCCAGCAAGAAGGCGGGGGGGCCAGGTACCGGGGAGCTGTTTTTT. The rearrangement joins TRBV6-1 to TRBJ2-2, with 9 positions matching TRBD2. Trimming at V came to 7 bases and at J to 5 bases, leaving 11 bases not matched to a gene. Germline V gives CDR1 MNHNS, CDR2 SASEGT. This CDR3 contains 16 residues.

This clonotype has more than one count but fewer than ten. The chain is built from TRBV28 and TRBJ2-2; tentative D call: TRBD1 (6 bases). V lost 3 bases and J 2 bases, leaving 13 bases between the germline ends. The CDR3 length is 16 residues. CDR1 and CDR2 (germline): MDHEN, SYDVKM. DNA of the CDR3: TGTGCCAGCAGTTTTTCCAGCAGGGGAAACACCGGGGAGCTGTTTTTT. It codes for CASSFSSRGNTGELFF.

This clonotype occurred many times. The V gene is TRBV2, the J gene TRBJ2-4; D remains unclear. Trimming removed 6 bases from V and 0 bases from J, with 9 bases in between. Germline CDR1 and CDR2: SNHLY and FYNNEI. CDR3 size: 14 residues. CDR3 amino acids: CASRRVLAKNIQYF. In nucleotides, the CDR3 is TGTGCCAGCAGAAGAGTGCTAGCCAAAAACATTCAGTACTTC.

This CDR3 is CASSYRDKENQPQHF. CDR3 coding DNA: TGTGCCAGTAGTTACCGGGACAAAGAAAATCAGCCCCAGCATTTT. The chain couples TRBV19 to TRBJ1-5, with TRBD1 as a possible D gene (6 bases). The CDR3 has 15 amino acids. V was trimmed by 5 bases and J by 4 bases, leaving 15 bases between them. The germline gives CDR1 LNHDA, CDR2 SQIVND (reference sequence).

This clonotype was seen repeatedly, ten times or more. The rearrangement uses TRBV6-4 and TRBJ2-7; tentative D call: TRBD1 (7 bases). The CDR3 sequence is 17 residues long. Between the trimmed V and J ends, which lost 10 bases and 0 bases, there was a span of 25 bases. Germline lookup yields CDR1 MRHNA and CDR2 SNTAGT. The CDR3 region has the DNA TGTGCCACCAACGGAGGGGGCGAAACTCACTACTCCTACGAGCAGTACTTC. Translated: CATNGGGETHYSYEQYF.

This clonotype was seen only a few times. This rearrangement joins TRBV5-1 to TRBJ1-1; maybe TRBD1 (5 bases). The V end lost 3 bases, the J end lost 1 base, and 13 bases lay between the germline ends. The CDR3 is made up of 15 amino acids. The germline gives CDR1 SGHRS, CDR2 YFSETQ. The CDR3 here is CASSYSQAANTEAFF. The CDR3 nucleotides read TGCGCCAGCAGCTATTCACAGGCCGCGAACACTGAAGCTTTCTTT.

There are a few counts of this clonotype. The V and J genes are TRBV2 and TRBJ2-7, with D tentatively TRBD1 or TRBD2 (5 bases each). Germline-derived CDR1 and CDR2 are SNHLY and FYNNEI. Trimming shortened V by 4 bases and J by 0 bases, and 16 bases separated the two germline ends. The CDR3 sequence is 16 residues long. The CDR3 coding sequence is TGTGCCAGCAGTGCCCCCAAGGGGACGGCCTCCTACGAGCAGTACTTC. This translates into CASSAPKGTASYEQYF. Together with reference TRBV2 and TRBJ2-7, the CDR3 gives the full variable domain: EPEVTQTPSHQVTQMGQEVILRCVPISNHLYFYWYRQILGQKVEFLVSFYNNEISEKSEIFDDQFSVERPDGSNFTLKIRSTKLEDSAMYFCASSAPKGTASYEQYFGPGTRLTVT.